The T cell receptor (beta chain) under discussion was sequenced for a study of identical twins. Overall study findings and caveats: Rather than following the same donors, the conclusions depended on cross-sectional statistical analysis. Memory repertoires showed no such pattern, whereas abundant cord blood beta clonotypes carried fewer insertions.

Only a few counts were recorded for this clonotype. The antigen is undetermined. TCRdb redid the calling of the 5' RACE reads with MiXCR, one entry per CDR3 protein. The sample yields 690,000 or so distinct CDR3 sequences, less than 10% seen once. This same sample was also part of a study on yellow fever vaccine responses in identical twins.

Sequencing was performed on PBMCs. The receptor was derived from a woman aged 18-29 years in good health.

The CDR3 sequence: CASGLVLGAEGNNEQFF. CDR3 DNA sequence: TGTGCTAGTGGTTTGGTACTCGGAGCAGAGGGGAACAATGAGCAGTTCTTC. The rearrangement uses TRBV12-5 and TRBJ2-1; either TRBD1 or TRBD2 may fit D (5 bases each). Trimming took off 0 bases at V and 5 bases at J, with 17 bases between the two ends. From germline, CDR1 is LGHNT and CDR2 FRNRAP. The CDR3 contains 17 residues.